This T cell receptor beta chain originates from a study of blood T cell repertoires in COVID-19. The CDR3 is 13 residues long. The V end lost 4 bases, the J end lost 8 bases, and 11 bases lay between the germline ends. In germline, CDR1 is SGHTA, CDR2 FQGTGA. Produced via immunoSEQ multiplex PCR; TCRdb's table is partial and in-frame only. The table has about 250,000 clones, 70% to 90% seen once. Source material: PBMCs or T cells enriched from blood (not recorded which). The receptor's source is a woman in her 50s who had been exposed to COVID-19. V usage is TRBV7-3 and J usage is TRBJ2-2; D unclear. The CDR3 sequence is CASSSTLEGELFF. For the CDR3, the DNA is TGTGCCAGCAGCTCCACCCTAGAGGGGGAGCTGTTTTTT. The variable domain in full, with the rest retrieved from reference TRBV7-3 and TRBJ2-2, is GAGVSQTPSNKVTEKGKYVELRCDPISGHTALYWYRQSLGQGPEFLIYFQGTGAADDSGLPNDRFFAVRPEGSVSTLKIQRTERGDSAVYLCASSSTLEGELFFGEGSRLTVL.